Following are 6 T cell receptor beta chains from one sample sequenced in a study of CD4+ T cells in melanoma. Sequenced by immunoSEQ multiplex PCR; TCRdb stores in-frame clones only, minus some. The repertoire holds roughly 16,000 clones, with approximately 76% as singletons. The sequenced sample consisted of cells from a culture (not recorded whether cultured in vitro). The receptors shown here come from a human donor with melanoma.

This sequence joins TRBV5-4 and TRBJ2-3; 9 bases are shared with TRBD2. Germline values: CDR1 SGHNT, CDR2 YYREEE (reference sequence). The CDR3 length is 15 residues. V shed 1 base and J 6 bases; nucleotides not matched to a gene: 6. CDR3 residues: CASSLPGLAGDTQYF. CDR3 in DNA: TGTGCCAGCAGCTTGCCGGGACTAGCCGGCGATACGCAGTATTTT.

As for this clone: Additional DNA sequences in this sample encode the identical CDR3. This chain uses TRBV6-6 with TRBJ1-1, with 7 bases lining up with TRBD1. The CDR3 is 13 amino acids. Trimming cost V 6 bases and J 1 base; bases outside gene matches: 2. CDR1 MNHNY and CDR2 SVGAGI come from the germline V gene (reference sequence). CDR3 protein: CASSRQGNTEAFF. DNA of the CDR3: TGTGCCAGCAGCAGACAGGGGAACACTGAAGCTTTCTTT.

The V and J genes are TRBV7-2 and TRBJ1-1, with D unclear. Germline V gene data show CDR1 as SGHTA and CDR2 as FQGNSA. Trimming took 5 bases from V and 5 from J, leaving 18 bases between them. The CDR3 is made up of 15 amino acids. CDR3 region: CASSPGAAGRTEAFF. CDR3 sequence (DNA): TGTGCCAGCAGCCCCGGTGCAGCGGGGAGGACTGAAGCTTTCTTT.

V usage is TRBV7-2 and J usage is TRBJ2-7, with 7 bases aligning to TRBD2. The CDR3 covers 15 residues. The germline V gene encodes CDR1 SGHTA and CDR2 FQGNSA. Losses at the gene ends were 5 bases for V and 7 bases for J; bases not matched to a gene: 14. Written as DNA, the CDR3 is TGTGCCAGCAGCGGGGGGAGGGTAGCCTCCTTGGAGCAGTACTTC. It encodes CASSGGRVASLEQYF.

V gene TRBV19 combines with J gene TRBJ1-5; the D is unclear. Trimming shortened V by 5 bases and J by 4 bases, and 9 bases separated the two germline ends. CDR1 is LNHDA, CDR2 SQIVND, per germline (reference sequence). This CDR3 is 13 amino acids long. CDR3 DNA sequence: TGTGCCAGTAGTTTGTGGCAGAATCAGCCCCAGCATTTT. It translates to CASSLWQNQPQHF.

This clone occurred once. The chain links TRBV18 to TRBJ1-1, with D uncertain. Trimming took 1 base from V and 1 from J, leaving 7 bases between them. The CDR3 sequence is 14 residues long. Germline CDR1 and CDR2: KGHSH and LQKENI. DNA for the CDR3: TGTGCCAGCTCACCACTCAGTACGAACACTGAAGCTTTCTTT. It codes for CASSPLSTNTEAFF.